The source of this T cell receptor beta chain is a study of cytomegalovirus exposure and HLA in healthy donors. V was clipped by 6 bases and J by 2 bases; unmatched bases: 7. Germline lookup yields CDR1 SNHLY and CDR2 FYNNEI. The CDR3 loop spans 15 amino acids. Primers: 60 Vbeta forward and 13 Jbeta reverse. Only in-frame clones appear in the TCRdb table, and some are missing; sequencing was by immunoSEQ multiplex PCR. The data hold 170,000 or so clones, with approximately 84% observed a single time. This clone appeared a single time. Its antigen is not identified. The study's findings and limits: Follow-up analysis found HLA locus-dependent TCR association rates, highest for DRB1 and lowest for HLA-C.

This sequence was found in a girl between 10 and 17 years old in good health and CMV-seropositive. V gene TRBV2 combines with J gene TRBJ1-2; TRBD1 aligns across 9 bases. What was sequenced was PBMCs. Here the CDR3 reads CASSQNRGQNYGYTF. CDR3 coding DNA: TGTGCCAGCAGCCAAAACAGGGGGCAGAACTATGGCTACACCTTC.